This T cell receptor (beta chain) was identified during a study of CD8+ T cells in alopecia areata. Study background: Female C3H/HeJ recipients aged about 6-11 weeks got skin from C3H/HeJ graft donors aged roughly 6-12 months that had spontaneous alopecia. Whole-study findings and limits: Mice showed clearer TCR sharing than patients did, a gap that was possibly HLA-related. Clonality exceeded that of normal scalp in lesional scalp, most notably in alopecia totalis/universalis.

V gave up 3 bases and J gave up 2 bases; unmatched junction bases: 8. Germline values: CDR1 NSQYPW, CDR2 LRSPGD (reference sequence). There are 16 residues in the CDR3. RNA, once extracted, was reverse transcribed into cDNA for use as the sequencing template. Profiling relied on immunoSEQ multiplex PCR, and the TCRdb table lists in-frame clones only, not all of them. This sample has approximately 1,600 clones, each found more than once. The sample holds many counts of this clone. What it binds is unknown. Gene labels here are mouse ones. The read ends 4 residues before the CDR3 terminus; that terminus is restored from the germline J gene.

Sequencing was carried out using skin. This clonotype was obtained from a C3H/HeJ mouse with alopecia areata. This mouse strain has H2-k as its MHC haplotype. J is TRBJ2-5 and V is TRBV1, with TRBD1 matching over 7 bases. CDR3 DNA, as far as it was read: TGCACCTGCAGTGCGATCCGACAGGGAACCCAAGAC. Its protein product is CTCSAIRQGTQD. The full CDR3 sequence reads CTCSAIRQGTQDTQYF.